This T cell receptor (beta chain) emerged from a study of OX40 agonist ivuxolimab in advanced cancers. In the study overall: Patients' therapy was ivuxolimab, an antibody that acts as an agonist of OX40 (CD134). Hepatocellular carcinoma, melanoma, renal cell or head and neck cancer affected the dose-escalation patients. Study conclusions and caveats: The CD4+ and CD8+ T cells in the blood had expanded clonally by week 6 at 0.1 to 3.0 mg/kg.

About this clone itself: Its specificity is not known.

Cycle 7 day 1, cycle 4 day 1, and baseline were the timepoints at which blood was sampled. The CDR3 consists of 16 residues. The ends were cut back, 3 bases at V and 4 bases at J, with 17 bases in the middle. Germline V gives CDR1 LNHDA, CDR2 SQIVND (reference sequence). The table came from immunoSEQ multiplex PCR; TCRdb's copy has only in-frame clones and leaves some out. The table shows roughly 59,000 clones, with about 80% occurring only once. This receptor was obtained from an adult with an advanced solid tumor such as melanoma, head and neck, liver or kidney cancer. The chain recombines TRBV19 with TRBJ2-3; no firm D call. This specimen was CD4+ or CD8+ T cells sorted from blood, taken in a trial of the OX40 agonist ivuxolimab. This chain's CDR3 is CASSISSGVASDTQYF. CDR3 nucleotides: TGTGCCAGTAGTATCAGTAGTGGGGTGGCCTCAGATACGCAGTATTTT.